Listed here are 5 T cell receptor beta chains from one sample, sequenced in a study of T cell changes during pregnancy in multiple sclerosis. Data came from immunoSEQ multiplex PCR; TCRdb stores just in-frame clones and leaves some out. This sample carries roughly 90,000 clones, approximately 90% of them seen once, and the ten largest clones take 0.9% to 0.95%. Sequences were derived from peripheral blood, sampled before pregnancy. Source of these receptors: a female donor with multiple sclerosis, enrolled in a pregnancy study.

This rearrangement joins TRBV7-3 to TRBJ2-1, with D maybe TRBD2 (6 bases). Trimming stripped 1 base from V and 0 bases from J, with 10 bases between. There are 16 residues in the CDR3. Germline V CDR1 and CDR2: SGHTA, FQGTGA. CDR3 coding DNA: TGTGCCAGCAGCTTAATCACGGGAGACTCCTACAATGAGCAGTTCTTC. Translating gives CASSLITGDSYNEQFF.

A few counts support this clone. This rearrangement joins TRBV7-9 to TRBJ1-1, with a possible D match to TRBD1 (5 bases). The CDR3 is made up of 14 amino acids. Trimming shortened V by 7 bases and J by 3 bases, and 15 bases separated the two germline ends. From germline, CDR1 is SEHNR and CDR2 FQNEAQ (reference sequence). The CDR3 here is CASTMPPGYTEAFF. CDR3 in DNA: TGTGCCAGCACCATGCCCCCAGGGTACACTGAAGCTTTCTTT.

The gene calls are TRBV10-3 and TRBJ1-5; 11 nucleotides match TRBD1. Germline assignment: CDR1 ENHRY and CDR2 SYGVKD. V dropped 5 bases and J dropped 6; count of bases not matched to a gene: 9. This CDR3 is built from 16 residues. The CDR3 DNA sequence: TGTGCCATCAGTCGAAAAGGACAGGGGGCTGGTCAGCCCCAGCATTTT. Translated, it gives CAISRKGQGAGQPQHF.

The chain couples TRBV6-5 to TRBJ2-7; TRBD1 matches 8 bases. Per germline, CDR1 MNHEY and CDR2 SVGAGI. V lost 2 bases to trimming and J lost 3 bases; unmatched junction nucleotides: 6. The CDR3 spans 15 residues. CDR3 region: CASSYTGTGLYEQYF. In DNA, the CDR3 is TGTGCCAGCAGTTACACCGGGACAGGCCTCTACGAGCAGTACTTC.

This chain uses TRBV30 with TRBJ1-2; no definite D call. The germline CDR1 and CDR2 sequences are GTSNPN and SVGIG (reference sequence). The CDR3 is made up of 14 amino acids. Trimming removed 0 bases from V and 2 bases from J, with 10 bases in between. CDR3 region: CAWSVRTANYGYTF. Written as DNA, the CDR3 is TGTGCCTGGAGTGTCCGGACTGCGAACTATGGCTACACCTTC.